The T cell receptor beta chain under discussion was sequenced for a study of blood T cell repertoires in COVID-19. Looking at the study overall: Researchers got acute and convalescent COVID-19 samples from the United States, Italy and Spain.

This CDR3 is built from 12 residues. CDR1 is SGHKS, CDR2 YYEKEE, per germline (reference sequence). Trimming removed 2 bases from V and 5 bases from J, with 7 bases in between. Grouping used clinical history reported by participants in a survey and questionnaire. Two consecutive negative NP/OP PCR tests, clearance, or resolved symptoms defined Cohort 3 recovery. Original processing notes: How many nucleated cells were present was estimated from reference gene primer amplification. The protocol was immunoSEQ multiplex PCR, while the TCRdb copy is restricted to in-frame clones and leaves out a portion. V and J calls and clone size are given by that table; D and trimming were obtained from the DNA. Counted here are around 160,000 clones, around 84% occurring once; the ten biggest clones make up 5% to 6%.

Material: PBMCs or T cells enriched from blood (not recorded which). The TCR was taken from a middle-aged man who had recovered from COVID-19. The V call is TRBV5-5, the J call TRBJ1-1; D is unclear. The CDR3 coding sequence is TGTGCCAGCAGCTTACAAGTGACTGAAGCTTTCTTT. Amino acid sequence: CASSLQVTEAFF.